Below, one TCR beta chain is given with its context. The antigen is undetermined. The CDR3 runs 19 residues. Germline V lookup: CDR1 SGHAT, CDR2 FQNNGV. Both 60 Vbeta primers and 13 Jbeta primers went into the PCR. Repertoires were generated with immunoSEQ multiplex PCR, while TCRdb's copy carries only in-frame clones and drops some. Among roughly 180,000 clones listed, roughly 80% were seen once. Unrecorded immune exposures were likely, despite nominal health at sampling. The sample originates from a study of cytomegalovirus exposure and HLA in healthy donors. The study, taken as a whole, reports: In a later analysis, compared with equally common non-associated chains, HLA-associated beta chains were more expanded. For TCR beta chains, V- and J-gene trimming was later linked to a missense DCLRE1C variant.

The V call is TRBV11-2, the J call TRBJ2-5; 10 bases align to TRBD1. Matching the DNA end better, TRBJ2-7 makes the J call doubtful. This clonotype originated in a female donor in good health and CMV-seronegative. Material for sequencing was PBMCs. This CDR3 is CASSPRQGASPSRVYEQYF. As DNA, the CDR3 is TGTGCCAGCAGCCCACGACAGGGGGCGTCTCCGTCCCGTGTCTACGAGCAGTACTTC.